This T cell receptor beta chain stems from a study of cytomegalovirus exposure and HLA in healthy donors. In germline, CDR1 is MNHNS, CDR2 SASEGT. After removal of 6 bases from V and 3 bases from J, the junction contained 6 bases not matched to a gene. This CDR3 comprises 14 residues. This clone was recorded only once. This PCR relied on a set of 60 Vbeta primers and 13 Jbeta primers. The method was immunoSEQ multiplex PCR; TCRdb's version includes in-frame clones alone and lacks a portion of them. The repertoire holds 100,000 to 150,000 clones, with just under 75% as singletons. Sequencing input: PBMCs. This TCR came from a man in his sixties in good health and CMV-seropositive. The chain carries TRBV6-1 and TRBJ1-1; 8 bases align to TRBD1. The CDR3 here is CASSLTGDYTEAFF. The DNA for the CDR3 is TGTGCCAGCAGCCTGACAGGGGATTACACTGAAGCTTTCTTT.